This T cell receptor beta chain was observed in a study of neoadjuvant anti-PD-1 for oral cavity cancer (dated by TCRdb to the early 2020s). Looking at the study overall: Before curative-intent surgical resection, most patients were given three to four biweekly doses of nivolumab at 3 mg/kg. Patients with complete response, partial response or stable disease by RECIST 1.1 were defined as responders, whereas patients with progression were defined as non-responders. A 33% response rate was observed in the parent correlative cohort, in which over 9 patients were included. Patients who did not progress were given a fourth nivolumab dose at about day 43 and had definitive surgical resection on days 50-56.

In the germline V gene (reference sequence), CDR1 corresponds to SEHNR and CDR2 to FQNEAQ. The junction shows trimming of 7 bases on V and 5 bases on J, plus 6 bases between the germline ends. The CDR3 runs 12 amino acids, cysteine and phenylalanine included. Only CDR3 DNA remains: 36 bases, in frame from the first base. Tumor libraries used mostly roughly 4.8 ug of input genomic DNA for survey sequencing, with two replicates per sample. The immunoSEQ hsTCRbeta kit was used to prepare TCRbeta libraries according to the manufacturer's instructions. Sequencing of the completed libraries took place using an Illumina NovaSeq 6000 S4 flow cell after they had been pooled to around 3.3 nM. The paper's processing steps were these. The immunoSEQ Analyzer was used for raw data preprocessing and quality control. The analysis was limited to productive rearrangements, and each clonotype was defined by a unique CDR3 amino acid sequence. Repertoire clonality was estimated as the Gini-Simpson index, computed with the R package tcR. Student's t test was used to compare Gini indices, while Pearson correlation assessed associations with tumor size change. TCRdb's version of the immuneACCESS table is confined to in-frame rearrangements and falls short of the full clone set. An unresolved V gene accounts for under half of the shortfall where checked; the remainder is of unknown origin. That table furnishes V, J and clone size, whereas the DNA furnished D and trimming. The sample table lists about 15,000 clones, around 36% of them with a count of one. The ten largest clonotypes hold roughly two fifths of the sample.

There are a few counts of this clone. Its antigen target is currently unknown. No base quality values were provided; no much bigger clone lies one nucleotide off. The time point label on this specimen signifies: after neoadjuvant nivolumab, at surgical resection. Patients were newly diagnosed with stage II-IVA oral cavity squamous cell carcinoma and had received no prior systemic or radiation treatment. The cohort was composed of patients with HPV-negative, locally advanced oral cavity squamous cell carcinoma. Samples came from a longitudinal correlative study of a single-arm phase II trial of neoadjuvant nivolumab in oral cavity squamous cell carcinoma. Subject-matched pre- and post-treatment PBMCs and tumors from three responders and three non-responders underwent genomic DNA-based TCRbeta sequencing. The Maxwell RSC DNA from Tissue kit was used to isolate genomic DNA from tumor tissue. On the study overall, not on this receptor specifically: Greater tumor shrinkage was correlated with larger post-treatment sizes of preexisting intratumoral clones, suggesting that expansion of preexisting clones contributed to response. Higher pretreatment blood TCRbeta clonality and lower post-treatment tumor TCRbeta clonality were correlated with higher pretreatment blood Treg/Th17 ratios. The TCR analyses had only a few patients in each response group, and the authors called for validation in larger cohorts.

The sequenced sample was tumor tissue, obtained after nivolumab (anti-PD-1) treatment. The receptor chain draws on TRBV7-9 and TRBJ1-6; the D gene is perhaps TRBD1, from 5 matching bases. This TCR was recovered from a person between 35 and 79 years old with oral cavity squamous cell carcinoma. The CDR3 protein: CASMGDNSPLHF. At the DNA level, the sequence is TGTGCCAGCATGGGGGATAATTCACCCCTCCACTTT.